A single sample is the source of the 19 T cell receptor beta chains below, sequenced in a study of identical twins. TCRdb analysed the 5' RACE reads with MiXCR anew, one entry per CDR3 protein. The sample has some 96,000 distinct CDR3 sequences, about 5.6% seen once. The sequenced sample consisted of memory T cells sorted from blood. These receptors all stem from a woman aged 45 to 65 in good health.

The table lists this clonotype with a few counts. The rearrangement links TRBV11-2 to TRBJ2-5, with D perhaps TRBD2 (5 bases). The germline V gene encodes CDR1 SGHAT and CDR2 FQNNGV. The V gene lost 5 bases and the J gene lost 4 bases, with 17 bases spanning the gap. The CDR3 has 15 amino acids. The CDR3 region has the DNA TGTGCCAGCAGCCCCCAGGAGGTGGCCCTAGAGACCCAGTACTTC. Its translation is CASSPQEVALETQYF.

This clonotype was seen ten or more times. The J gene is TRBJ2-3, the V gene TRBV19; tentatively, D is TRBD1 or TRBD2 (5 bases each). The CDR3 extends over 14 amino acids. V was clipped by 8 bases and J by 2 bases, with 14 bases between them. CDR1 is LNHDA, CDR2 SQIVND, per germline (reference sequence). The CDR3 DNA is TGTGCCAGTGGGTGGGACCACTACACAGATACGCAGTATTTT. It yields the protein CASGWDHYTDTQYF.

V and J are TRBV19 and TRBJ1-5; D gene uncertain. Germline V gives CDR1 LNHDA, CDR2 SQIVND (reference sequence). V was cut by 2 bases and J by 4 bases, with 6 bases left in between. This CDR3 has 13 residues. CDR3 amino acids: CASSISLNQPQHF. The CDR3, as DNA: TGTGCCAGTAGTATAAGCCTAAATCAGCCCCAGCATTTT.

This clonotype was counted at least ten times. This rearrangement joins TRBV3-1 to TRBJ2-1; D is perhaps TRBD1 (6 bases). Trimming cost V 0 bases and J 0 bases, with 18 bases left between them. CDR1 is LGHDT, CDR2 YNNKEL, per germline (reference sequence). The CDR3 length is 19 residues. The CDR3 DNA is TGTGCCAGCAGCCAAGAAGGGGCACAGGGTGAGGGCTCCTACAATGAGCAGTTCTTC. Translation gives CASSQEGAQGEGSYNEQFF.

This clonotype showed up just a few times. V is TRBV29-1 and J is TRBJ2-5; 8 bases line up with TRBD1. The CDR3 is 12 residues long. CDR1 and CDR2 (germline): SQVTM, ANQGSEA. Trimming removed 8 bases from V and 3 bases from J; junction bases left unmatched: 5. The CDR3 coding sequence is TGCAGCATAAACAGGGGGGAAGAGACCCAGTACTTC. Amino acids: CSINRGEETQYF.

This clonotype was detected a few times. This rearrangement joins TRBV7-9 to TRBJ2-3, with D uncertain. Germline loops: CDR1 SEHNR, CDR2 FQNEAQ (reference sequence). The CDR3 runs to 13 residues. Trimming stripped 5 bases from V and 3 bases from J, with 9 bases between. The CDR3 DNA is TGTGCCAGCAGCCCCTTTGTGACAGATACGCAGTATTTT. As protein: CASSPFVTDTQYF.

There are many counts of this clonotype. The V gene is TRBV12-3 or TRBV12-4, the J gene TRBJ1-1; D remains ambiguous. The CDR3 spans 12 residues. V gave up 3 bases and J gave up 1 base, with 3 bases separating them. CDR3 loop: CASSFPNTEAFF. The CDR3 region has the DNA TGTGCCAGCAGTTTCCCGAACACTGAAGCTTTCTTT.

This clonotype was counted ten times or more. The chain employs TRBV7-8 and TRBJ2-3; D remains ambiguous. Trimming pared 0 bases from V and 6 bases from J, leaving 4 bases between. The CDR3 totals 12 residues. Germline V gene lookup returns CDR1 SGHVS and CDR2 FQNEAQ. CDR3 sequence reads: CASSLAMDTQYF. The CDR3 nucleotides read TGTGCCAGCAGCTTAGCGATGGATACGCAGTATTTT. Together with reference TRBV7-8 and TRBJ2-3, the CDR3 gives the full variable domain: GAGVSQSPRYKVAKRGQDVALRCDPISGHVSLFWYQQALGQGPEFLTYFQNEAQLDKSGLPSDRFFAERPEGSVSTLKIQRTQQEDSAVYLCASSLAMDTQYFGPGTRLTVL.

This clonotype was seen at least ten times. The chain links TRBV2 to TRBJ2-1; TRBD2 aligns across 10 bases. This CDR3 contains 15 residues. Germline CDR1 SNHLY, CDR2 FYNNEI. The trim removed 5 bases at V and 9 bases at J, leaving 10 bases unmatched. The CDR3 loop reads CASSPGLASSSEQFF. The CDR3 DNA is TGTGCCAGCAGTCCGGGACTAGCGTCTTCTAGTGAGCAGTTCTTC.

This clonotype occurred many times. CDR3 sequence: CASSFWQAASYNEQFF. CDR3 nucleotides: TGTGCCAGCAGCTTTTGGCAGGCAGCTTCCTACAATGAGCAGTTCTTC. This rearrangement joins TRBV5-4 to TRBJ2-1; D gene uncertain. The CDR3 extends over 16 amino acids. The V gene's germline CDR1 is SGHNT and CDR2 YYREEE (reference sequence). The V end was cut by 2 bases, the J end by 1 base, with 13 bases between.

This clonotype was recorded many times. The gene calls are TRBV10-2 and TRBJ1-2, with D unresolved. Trimming stripped 9 bases from V and 1 base from J, with 12 bases between. Germline V CDR1 and CDR2: WSHSY, SAAADI. CDR3 size: 13 residues. The CDR3 DNA reads as TGCGCCAGTAGCGCCATTGATAACTATGGCTACACCTTC. Its translation: CASSAIDNYGYTF.

Turning to this clonotype: A much larger clonotype is one base distant, so this may be a read error. The chain links TRBV20-1 to TRBJ2-2, with TRBD2 as a possible D gene (5 bases). Germline lookup yields CDR1 DFQATT and CDR2 SNEGSKA (reference sequence). CDR3 length: 14 residues. CDR3 residues: CSARDMRATGKLFF. CDR3 sequence (DNA): TGCAGTGCTAGAGATATGAGGGCTACCGGGAAGCTGTTTTTT.

This clonotype was counted ten times or more. The chain carries TRBV19 and TRBJ2-1; 7 positions match TRBD2. The V gene's germline CDR1 is LNHDA and CDR2 SQIVND (reference sequence). The CDR3 is made up of 10 amino acids. The V and J ends lost 10 bases and 10 bases, in that order; junction bases with no gene match: 4. CDR3 coding DNA: TGTGCCACCACGGGAGGCGAGCAGTTCTTC. Its translation is CATTGGEQFF.

This clonotype was found many times. The V call is TRBV5-1, the J call TRBJ2-1; TRBD2 matches 8 bases. The germline V gene encodes CDR1 SGHRS and CDR2 YFSETQ. V lost 0 bases and J lost 7; bases outside the gene matches: 6. The CDR3 consists of 15 residues. The CDR3 DNA reads TGCGCCAGCAGCTTGGTAGCGGGAAACGGGAATGAGCAGTTCTTC. Its protein is CASSLVAGNGNEQFF. The full variable domain, with the rest looked up from reference TRBV5-1 and TRBJ2-1, is KAGVTQTPRYLIKTRGQQVTLSCSPISGHRSVSWYQQTPGQGLQFLFEYFSETQRNKGNFPGRFSGRQFSNSRSEMNVSTLELGDSALYLCASSLVAGNGNEQFFGPGTRLTVL.

The gene calls are TRBV11-3 and TRBJ2-2; possibly TRBD1 for D (6 bases). This CDR3 is built from 15 residues. CDR1 and CDR2 from the germline V gene are SGHNT and YENEEA. V was shortened by 8 bases and J by 0 bases, with 13 bases between the two germline ends. CDR3 in DNA: TGTGCCAGCGCAAAGAAGGGGGCGAACACCGGGGAGCTGTTTTTT. It specifies CASAKKGANTGELFF.

The sample holds a few counts of this clonotype. The rearrangement uses TRBV12-3 or TRBV12-4 and TRBJ1-2; D gene ambiguous. V lost 6 bases and J lost 2, with 10 bases in between. The CDR3 loop spans 13 amino acids. CDR3 nucleotide sequence: TGTGCCAGCAGGTCAGACAAGAACTATGGCTACACCTTC. This gives the protein CASRSDKNYGYTF.

This sequence joins TRBV24-1 and TRBJ2-1, with a weak D call TRBD2 (7 bases). Germline CDR1 and CDR2: KGHDR and SFDVKD. The CDR3 is made up of 18 amino acids. Trimming cost V 3 bases and J 1 base, with 18 bases left between them. CDR3 DNA sequence: TGTGCCACCAGTGATAAAGGGGGAGGGGAAATATCCTACAATGAGCAGTTCTTC. Translating gives CATSDKGGGEISYNEQFF.

For this clonotype: This may come from a read error, since a much larger clone is one base off. The CDR3 reads CASSLQPGTRTGGYPF. DNA of the CDR3: TGCGCCAGCTCGCTCCAACCCGGGACCAGGACTGGGGGCTACCCCTTC. The chain uses TRBV5-1 and TRBJ1-2; perhaps TRBD1 as D (6 bases). CDR1 and CDR2 (germline): SGHRS, YFSETQ. The CDR3 consists of 16 residues.

In its sample, this clonotype was seen many times. The chain combines TRBV7-2 with TRBJ2-1; D gene ambiguous. The CDR3 has 13 amino acids. Trimming stripped 1 base from V and 6 bases from J, with 7 bases between. Germline V gene data show CDR1 as SGHTA and CDR2 as FQGNSA. The CDR3 region is CASSLDPSNEQFF. For the CDR3, the DNA is TGTGCCAGCAGCTTAGACCCCAGCAATGAGCAGTTCTTC.